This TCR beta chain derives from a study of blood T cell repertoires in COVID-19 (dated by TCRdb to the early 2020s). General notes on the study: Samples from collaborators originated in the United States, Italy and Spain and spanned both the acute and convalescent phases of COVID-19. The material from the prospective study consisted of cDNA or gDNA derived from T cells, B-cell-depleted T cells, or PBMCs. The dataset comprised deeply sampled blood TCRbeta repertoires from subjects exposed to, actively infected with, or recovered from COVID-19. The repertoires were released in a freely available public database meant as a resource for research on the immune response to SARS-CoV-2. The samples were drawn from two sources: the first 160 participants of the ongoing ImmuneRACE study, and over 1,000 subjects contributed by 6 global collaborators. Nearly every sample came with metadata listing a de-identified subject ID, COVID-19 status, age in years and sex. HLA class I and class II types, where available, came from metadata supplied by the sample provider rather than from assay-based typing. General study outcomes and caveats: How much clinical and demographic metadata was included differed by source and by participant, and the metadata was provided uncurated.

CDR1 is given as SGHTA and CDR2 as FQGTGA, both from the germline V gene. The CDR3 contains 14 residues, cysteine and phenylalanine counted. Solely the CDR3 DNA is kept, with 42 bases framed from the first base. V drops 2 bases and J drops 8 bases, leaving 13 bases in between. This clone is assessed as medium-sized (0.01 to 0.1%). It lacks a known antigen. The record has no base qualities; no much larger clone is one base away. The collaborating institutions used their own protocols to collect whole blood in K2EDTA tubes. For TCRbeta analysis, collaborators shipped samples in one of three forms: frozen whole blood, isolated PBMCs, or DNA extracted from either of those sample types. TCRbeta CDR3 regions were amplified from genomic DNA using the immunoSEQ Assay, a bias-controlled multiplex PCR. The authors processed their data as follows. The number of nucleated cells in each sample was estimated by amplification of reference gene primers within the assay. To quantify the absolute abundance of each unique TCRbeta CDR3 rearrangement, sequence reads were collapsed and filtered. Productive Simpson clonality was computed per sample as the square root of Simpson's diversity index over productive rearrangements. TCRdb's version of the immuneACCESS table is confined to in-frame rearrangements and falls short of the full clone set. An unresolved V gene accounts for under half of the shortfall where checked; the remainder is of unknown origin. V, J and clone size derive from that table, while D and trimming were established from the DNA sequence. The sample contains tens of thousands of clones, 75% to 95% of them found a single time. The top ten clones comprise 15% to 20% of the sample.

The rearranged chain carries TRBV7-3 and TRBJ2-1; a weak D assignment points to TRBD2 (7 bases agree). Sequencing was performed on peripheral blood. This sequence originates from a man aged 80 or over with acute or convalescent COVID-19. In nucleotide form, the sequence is TGTGCCAGCAGCTTAGGGGGGGCTACGGATGAGCAGTTCTTC. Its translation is CASSLGGATDEQFF.